Below are 13 T cell receptor beta chains sequenced from a single sample in a study of Graves' ophthalmopathy and Graves' hyperthyroidism. RNA transcripts served as template for amplifying TCR beta CDR3 sequences. HTBI-primed first-round RT-PCR preceded second-round multiplex PCR. TCRdb called the multiplex PCR reads again in MiXCR, with one record for every CDR3 protein. The data contain over a million distinct CDR3 sequences, approximately 35% of them singletons. Sequencing was performed on peripheral blood or thyroid tissue (not recorded which). These receptors were obtained from an adult man with Graves' hyperthyroidism.

This clonotype was detected ten times or more. The chain employs TRBV19 and TRBJ1-1, with unresolved D. CDR1 and CDR2 from the germline V gene are LNHDA and SQIVND (reference sequence). V was pared by 6 bases and J by 5 bases, with 10 bases between. The CDR3 is 12 residues long. This chain's CDR3 is CASRFGRTEAFF. CDR3 nucleotides: TGTGCCAGTAGGTTCGGGCGGACTGAAGCTTTCTTT.

The sample holds many counts of this clonotype. The chain links TRBV6-5 to TRBJ2-7; no clear D. CDR1 and CDR2 from the germline V gene are MNHEY and SVGAGI. CDR3 length equals 10 residues. V was clipped by 8 bases and J by 5 bases, with 7 bases between them. CDR3 sequence (DNA): TGTGCCAGCGGAGTCCACGAGCAGTACTTC. Its translation is CASGVHEQYF.

The V call is TRBV5-8, the J call TRBJ2-5; TRBD2 matches at 8 bases. This CDR3 is 17 amino acids long. V shed 6 bases, J shed 5 bases, and the junction held 18 bases outside the gene matches. The germline gives CDR1 SGHTS, CDR2 YDEGEE. CDR3: CASIDVKRGPVGETQYF. CDR3 nucleotide sequence: TGTGCCAGCATCGACGTCAAGCGGGGGCCCGTTGGGGAGACCCAGTACTTC.

The rearrangement uses TRBV29-1 and TRBJ2-7; 9 bases are a match to TRBD1. The CDR3 consists of 12 residues. Germline trimming cut 8 bases from V and 6 bases from J; bases unmatched to any gene: 8. From germline, CDR1 is SQVTM and CDR2 ANQGSEA. CDR3 sequence (DNA): TGCAGCTTGGCGGGACAGGGCCCCGAGCAGTACTTC. As protein: CSLAGQGPEQYF.

Many counts were recorded for this clonotype. This rearrangement joins TRBV4-3 to TRBJ2-5; TRBD1 matches 9 bases. The CDR3 spans 16 residues. From germline, CDR1 is LGHNA and CDR2 YSLEER. The V gene end was trimmed by 2 bases and the J gene end by 1 base; junction bases not matched to a gene: 5. The CDR3 loop reads CASSQLDRGSQETQYF. The CDR3 region has the DNA TGCGCCAGCAGCCAATTGGACAGGGGATCCCAAGAGACCCAGTACTTC.

In its sample, this clonotype was seen a few times. The chain is built from TRBV20-1 and TRBJ2-7; D is undetermined. There are 13 residues in the CDR3. Germline assignment: CDR1 DFQATT and CDR2 SNEGSKA (reference sequence). V gave up 2 bases and J gave up 0 bases, with 8 bases separating them. CDR3 residues: CSARHGRSYEQYF. In DNA, the CDR3 is TGCAGTGCTAGACACGGGCGCTCCTACGAGCAGTACTTC.

Many counts were recorded for this clonotype. Here the CDR3 DNA reads TGTGCCAGCAGCGGACAAGGGGGTAATGAAAAACTGTTTTTT. Its protein is CASSGQGGNEKLFF. J is TRBJ1-4 and V is TRBV4-2, with D maybe TRBD1 (6 bases). The V end was cut by 5 bases, the J end by 4 bases, with 11 bases between. This CDR3 has 14 amino acids. Germline V CDR1 and CDR2: LGHNA, YNFKEQ.

This sequence joins TRBV7-9 and TRBJ2-5; TRBD1 or TRBD2 may be the D gene (5 bases each). With 5 bases removed from V and 3 bases from J, the gap between germline ends came to 13 bases. CDR3 size: 14 residues. Per the germline V gene, CDR1 is SEHNR and CDR2 is FQNEAQ (reference sequence). The CDR3 protein is CASSSPGTEETQYF. CDR3 nucleotides: TGTGCCAGCAGCAGCCCCGGGACCGAAGAGACCCAGTACTTC.

This clonotype was counted a few times. The chain joins TRBV13 to TRBJ1-3, with a possible D match to TRBD1 (5 bases). Germline CDR1 and CDR2: PRHDT and FYEKMQ (reference sequence). V lost 5 bases and J 4 bases, leaving 15 bases between the germline ends. This CDR3 region has 15 residues. CDR3 nucleotide sequence: TGTGCCAGCAGCCGTAGGGGCTCGGGGGGAAACACCATATATTTT. It encodes CASSRRGSGGNTIYF. Full variable domain (rest looked up from reference TRBV13 and TRBJ1-3): AAGVIQSPRHLIKEKRETATLKCYPIPRHDTVYWYQQGPGQDPQFLISFYEKMQSDKGSIPDRFSAQQFSDYHSELNMSSLELGDSALYFCASSRRGSGGNTIYFGEGSWLTVV.

This clonotype was seen just once. Compared with germline, one end of the junction differs, possibly owing to a read error. The chain recombines TRBV5-1 with TRBJ2-5; 11 bases line up with TRBD1. Germline CDR1 and CDR2: SGHRS and YFSETQ. The CDR3 is 15 residues long. The CDR3 spells CASGLAGTGGETQYF. For the CDR3, the DNA is TGCGCCAGCGGCTTGGCCGGGACAGGGGGAGAGACCCAGTACTTC.

This clonotype was observed at least ten times. The V call is TRBV10-3, the J call TRBJ2-7, with a tentative D call TRBD2 (6 bases). V dropped 6 bases and J dropped 1 base, with 13 bases sitting between them. This CDR3 region has 14 residues. Per germline, CDR1 ENHRY and CDR2 SYGVKD. CDR3 DNA sequence: TGTGCCATCAGCCGGGACTCAAATTCCTACGAGCAGTACTTC. This translates into CAISRDSNSYEQYF.

The V call is TRBV27, the J call TRBJ2-7; 8 nucleotides agree with TRBD1. Germline V gene sequence: CDR1 MNHEY, CDR2 SMNVEV (reference sequence). The ends lost 3 bases at V and 2 bases at J; junction bases unmatched: 9. This CDR3 has 16 amino acids. The CDR3 region is CASSFLFGTGTYEQYF. CDR3 bases: TGTGCCAGCAGTTTTCTCTTCGGGACAGGCACCTACGAGCAGTACTTC.

This clonotype was counted a single time. Being one base from a much bigger clone, this may be a read error. J is TRBJ2-5 and V is TRBV6-5, with 7 bases aligning to TRBD2. V was clipped by 0 bases and J by 10 bases; unmatched bases: 11. CDR1 is MNHEY and CDR2 is SVGAGI in the germline V gene. This CDR3 region has 15 residues. CDR3: CASSYSGASGEGQYF. Written as DNA, the CDR3 is TGTGCCAGCAGTTACTCCGGGGCTAGCGGTGAGGGCCAGTACTTC.